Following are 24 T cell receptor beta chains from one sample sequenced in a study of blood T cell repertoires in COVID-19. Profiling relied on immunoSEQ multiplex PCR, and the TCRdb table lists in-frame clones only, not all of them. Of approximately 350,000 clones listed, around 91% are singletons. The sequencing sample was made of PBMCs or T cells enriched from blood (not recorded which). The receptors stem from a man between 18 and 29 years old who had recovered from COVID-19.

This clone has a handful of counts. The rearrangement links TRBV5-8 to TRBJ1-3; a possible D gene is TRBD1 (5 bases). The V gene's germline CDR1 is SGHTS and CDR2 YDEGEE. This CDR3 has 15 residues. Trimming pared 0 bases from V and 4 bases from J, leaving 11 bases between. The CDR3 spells CASSLEQGGGNTIYF. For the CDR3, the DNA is TGTGCCAGCAGCTTGGAGCAGGGAGGAGGAAACACCATATATTTT.

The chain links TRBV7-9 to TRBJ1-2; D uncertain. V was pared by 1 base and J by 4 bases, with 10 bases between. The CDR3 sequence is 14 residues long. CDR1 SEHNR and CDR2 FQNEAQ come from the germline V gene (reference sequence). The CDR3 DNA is TGTGCCAGCAGCTTAGGTTCAGGTAGCTATGGCTACACCTTC. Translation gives CASSLGSGSYGYTF.

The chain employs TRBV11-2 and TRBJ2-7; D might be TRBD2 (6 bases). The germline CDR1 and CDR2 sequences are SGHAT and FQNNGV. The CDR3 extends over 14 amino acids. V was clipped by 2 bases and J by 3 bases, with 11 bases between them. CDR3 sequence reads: CASSLHGRIYEQYF. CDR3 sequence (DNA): TGTGCCAGCAGCTTACACGGGAGAATCTACGAGCAGTACTTC.

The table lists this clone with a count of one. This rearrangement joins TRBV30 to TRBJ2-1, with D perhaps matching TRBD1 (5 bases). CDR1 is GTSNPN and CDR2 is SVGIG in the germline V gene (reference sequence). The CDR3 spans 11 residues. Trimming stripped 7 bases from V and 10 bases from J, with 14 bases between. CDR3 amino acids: CASKGVWEQFF. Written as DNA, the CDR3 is TGTGCCTCCAAAGGGGTCTGGGAGCAGTTCTTC.

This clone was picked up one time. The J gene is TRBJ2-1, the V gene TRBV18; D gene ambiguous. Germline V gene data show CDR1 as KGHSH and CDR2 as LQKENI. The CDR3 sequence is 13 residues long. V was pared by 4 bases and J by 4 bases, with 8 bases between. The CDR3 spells CASSRSGYNEQFF. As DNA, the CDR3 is TGTGCCAGCTCACGGAGTGGGTACAATGAGCAGTTCTTC.

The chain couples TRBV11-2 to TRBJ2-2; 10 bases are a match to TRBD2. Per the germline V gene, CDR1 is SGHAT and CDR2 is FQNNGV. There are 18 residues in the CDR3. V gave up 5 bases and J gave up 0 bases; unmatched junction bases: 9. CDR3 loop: CASSERTSGRANTGELFF. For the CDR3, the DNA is TGTGCCAGCAGCGAGAGGACTAGCGGACGAGCGAACACCGGGGAGCTGTTTTTT.

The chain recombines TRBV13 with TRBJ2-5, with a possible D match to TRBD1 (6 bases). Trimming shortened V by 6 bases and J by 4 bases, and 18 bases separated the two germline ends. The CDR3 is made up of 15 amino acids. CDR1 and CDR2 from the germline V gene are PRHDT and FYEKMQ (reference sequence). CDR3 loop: CASSLGDRGGETQYF. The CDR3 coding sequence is TGTGCCAGCAGTTTGGGGGACCGAGGGGGAGAGACCCAGTACTTC.

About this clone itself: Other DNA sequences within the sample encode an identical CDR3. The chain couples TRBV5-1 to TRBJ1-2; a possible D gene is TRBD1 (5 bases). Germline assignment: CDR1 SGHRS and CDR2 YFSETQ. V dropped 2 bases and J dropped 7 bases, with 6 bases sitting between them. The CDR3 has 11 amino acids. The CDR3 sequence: CASSFGGGYTF. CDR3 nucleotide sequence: TGCGCCAGCAGCTTCGGGGGTGGCTACACCTTC.

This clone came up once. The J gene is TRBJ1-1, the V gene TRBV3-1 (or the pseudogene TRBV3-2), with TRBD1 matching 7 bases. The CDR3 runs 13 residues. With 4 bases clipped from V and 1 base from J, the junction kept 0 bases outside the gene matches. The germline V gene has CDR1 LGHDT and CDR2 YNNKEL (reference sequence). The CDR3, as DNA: TGTGCCAGCAGCCGGACAGGGAACACTGAAGCTTTCTTT. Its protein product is CASSRTGNTEAFF.

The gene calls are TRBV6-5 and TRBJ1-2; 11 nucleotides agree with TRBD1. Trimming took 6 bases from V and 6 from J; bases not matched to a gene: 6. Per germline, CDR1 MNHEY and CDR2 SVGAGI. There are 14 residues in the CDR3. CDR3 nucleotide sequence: TGTGCCAGCAGCCACGGGACAGGGGGGCATGGCTACACCTTC. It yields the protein CASSHGTGGHGYTF.

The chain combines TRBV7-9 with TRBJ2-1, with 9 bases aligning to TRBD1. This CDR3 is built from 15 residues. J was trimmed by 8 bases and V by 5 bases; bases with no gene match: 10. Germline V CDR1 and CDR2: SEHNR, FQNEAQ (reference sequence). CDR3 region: CASSVGGQGKYEQFF. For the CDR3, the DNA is TGTGCCAGCAGCGTAGGGGGACAGGGAAAATATGAGCAGTTCTTC.

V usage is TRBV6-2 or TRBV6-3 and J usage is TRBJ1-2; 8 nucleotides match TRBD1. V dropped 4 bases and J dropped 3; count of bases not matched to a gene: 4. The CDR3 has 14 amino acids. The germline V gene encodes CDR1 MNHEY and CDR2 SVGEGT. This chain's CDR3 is CASSWDRNYYGYTF. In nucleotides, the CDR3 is TGTGCCAGCAGTTGGGACAGGAATTACTATGGCTACACCTTC.

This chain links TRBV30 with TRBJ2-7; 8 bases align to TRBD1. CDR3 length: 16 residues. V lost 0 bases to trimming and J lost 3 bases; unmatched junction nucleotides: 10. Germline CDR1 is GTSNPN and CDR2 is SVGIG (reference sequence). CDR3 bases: TGTGCCTGGAGTGTCCCCCTGACAGGGGAGAACTACGAGCAGTACTTC. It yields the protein CAWSVPLTGENYEQYF.

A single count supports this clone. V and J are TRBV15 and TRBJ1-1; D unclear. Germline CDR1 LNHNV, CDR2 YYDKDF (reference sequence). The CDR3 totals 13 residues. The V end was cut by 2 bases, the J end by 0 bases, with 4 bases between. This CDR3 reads CATSRPMNTEAFF. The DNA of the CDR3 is TGTGCCACCAGCAGACCCATGAACACTGAAGCTTTCTTT.

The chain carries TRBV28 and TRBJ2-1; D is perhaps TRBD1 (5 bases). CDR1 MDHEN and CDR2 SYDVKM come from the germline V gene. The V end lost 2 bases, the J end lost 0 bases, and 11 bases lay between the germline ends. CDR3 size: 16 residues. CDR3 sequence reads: CASSLTGTPSYNEQFF. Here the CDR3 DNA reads TGTGCCAGCAGTTTAACAGGTACTCCCTCCTACAATGAGCAGTTCTTC.

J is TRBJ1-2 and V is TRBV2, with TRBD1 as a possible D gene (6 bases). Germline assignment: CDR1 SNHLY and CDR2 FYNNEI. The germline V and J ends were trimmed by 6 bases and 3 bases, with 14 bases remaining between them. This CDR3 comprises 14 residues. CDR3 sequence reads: CASRLQGAYYGYTF. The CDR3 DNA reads TGTGCCAGCAGATTACAGGGCGCCTACTATGGCTACACCTTC.

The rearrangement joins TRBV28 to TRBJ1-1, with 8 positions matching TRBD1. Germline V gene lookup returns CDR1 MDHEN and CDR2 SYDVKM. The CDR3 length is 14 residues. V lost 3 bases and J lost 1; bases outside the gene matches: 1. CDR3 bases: TGTGCCAGCAGTTTGACAGGGGAGAACACTGAAGCTTTCTTT. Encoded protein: CASSLTGENTEAFF.

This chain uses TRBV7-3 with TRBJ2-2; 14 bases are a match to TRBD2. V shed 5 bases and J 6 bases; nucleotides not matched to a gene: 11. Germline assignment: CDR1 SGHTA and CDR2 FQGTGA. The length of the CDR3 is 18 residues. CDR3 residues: CASSPLGLAGAVSGELFF. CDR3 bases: TGTGCCAGCAGCCCACTGGGACTAGCGGGGGCTGTTTCCGGGGAGCTGTTTTTT.

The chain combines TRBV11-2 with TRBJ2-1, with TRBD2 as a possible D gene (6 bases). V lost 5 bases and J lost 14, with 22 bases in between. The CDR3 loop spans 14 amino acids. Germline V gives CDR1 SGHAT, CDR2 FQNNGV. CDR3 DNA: TGTGCCAGCAGCCCTCAAACCGGGGAGGTGGGGAAGTTCTTC. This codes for CASSPQTGEVGKFF.

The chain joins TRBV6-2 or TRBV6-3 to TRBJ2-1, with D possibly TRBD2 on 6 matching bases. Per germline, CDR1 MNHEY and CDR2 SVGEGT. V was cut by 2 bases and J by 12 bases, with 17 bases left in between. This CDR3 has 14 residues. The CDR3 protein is CASSYGPRRVGQFF. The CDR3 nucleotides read TGTGCCAGCAGTTACGGCCCCCGGAGGGTTGGGCAGTTCTTC.

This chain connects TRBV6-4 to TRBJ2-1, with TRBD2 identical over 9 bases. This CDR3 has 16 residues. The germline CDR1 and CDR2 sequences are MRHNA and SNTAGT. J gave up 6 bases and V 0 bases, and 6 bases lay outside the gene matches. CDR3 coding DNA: TGTGCCAGCAGTGACTCGCTAGCGGGATCTCGCAATGAGCAGTTCTTC. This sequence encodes CASSDSLAGSRNEQFF.

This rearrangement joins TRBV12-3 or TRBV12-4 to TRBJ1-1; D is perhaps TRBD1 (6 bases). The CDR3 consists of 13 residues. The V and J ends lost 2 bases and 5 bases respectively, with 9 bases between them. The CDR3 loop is CASSLSGETEAFF. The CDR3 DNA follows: TGTGCCAGCAGTTTATCAGGGGAGACTGAAGCTTTCTTT.

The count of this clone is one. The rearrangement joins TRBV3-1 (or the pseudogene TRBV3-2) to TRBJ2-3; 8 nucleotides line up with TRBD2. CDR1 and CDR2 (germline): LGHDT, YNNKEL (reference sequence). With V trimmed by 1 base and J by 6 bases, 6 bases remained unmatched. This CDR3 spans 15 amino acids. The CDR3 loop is CASSQGLASLDTQYF. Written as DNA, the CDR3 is TGTGCCAGCAGCCAAGGACTAGCGTCGTTGGATACGCAGTATTTT.

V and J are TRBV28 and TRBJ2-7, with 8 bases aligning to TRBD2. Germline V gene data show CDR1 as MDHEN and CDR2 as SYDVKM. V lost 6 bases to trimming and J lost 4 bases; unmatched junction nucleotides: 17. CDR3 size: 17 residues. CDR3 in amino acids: CASRVEESGSGTYEQYF. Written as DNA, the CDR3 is TGTGCCAGCAGAGTAGAGGAGAGCGGGAGTGGGACGTACGAGCAGTACTTC.